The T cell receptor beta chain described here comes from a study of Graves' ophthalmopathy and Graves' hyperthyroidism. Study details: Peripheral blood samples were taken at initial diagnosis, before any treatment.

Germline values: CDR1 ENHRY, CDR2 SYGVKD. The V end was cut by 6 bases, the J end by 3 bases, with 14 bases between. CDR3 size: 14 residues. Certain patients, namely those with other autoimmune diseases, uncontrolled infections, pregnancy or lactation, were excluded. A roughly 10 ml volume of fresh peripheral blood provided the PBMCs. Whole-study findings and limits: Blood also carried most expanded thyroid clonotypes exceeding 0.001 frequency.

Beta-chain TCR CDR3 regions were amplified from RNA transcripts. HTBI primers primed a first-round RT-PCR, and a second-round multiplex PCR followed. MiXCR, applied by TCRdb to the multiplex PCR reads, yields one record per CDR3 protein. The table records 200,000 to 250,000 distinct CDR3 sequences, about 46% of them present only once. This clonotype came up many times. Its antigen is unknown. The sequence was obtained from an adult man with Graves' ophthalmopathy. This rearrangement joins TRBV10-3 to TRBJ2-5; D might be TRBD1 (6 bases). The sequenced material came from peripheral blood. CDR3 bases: TGTGCCATCAGGGACCGGGACACCGAAGAGACCCAGTACTTC. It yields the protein CAIRDRDTEETQYF.